This TCR beta chain was obtained from a study of graft-versus-host responses after intestinal transplantation. CDR1 is LNHDA and CDR2 is SQIVND in the germline V gene (reference sequence). The CDR3 loop spans 14 amino acids. V was pared by 6 bases and J by 3 bases, with 14 bases between. In this sample, this clone turned up once. Its antigen is currently unknown. Sequencing used immunoSEQ multiplex PCR; TCRdb keeps in-frame clones, though not all of them. The repertoire consists of over 75,000 clones, with roughly nine tenths occurring once and the leading ten covering around 0.27%. The clonotype comes from a human donor who was the organ donor for an intestinal transplant. The specimen was unstimulated CD4+ T cells sorted from spleen or lymph node cells, collected before transplant. The chain is built from TRBV19 and TRBJ2-5; D possibly corresponds to TRBD1 (5 bases). This chain's CDR3 is CASSPSDSEETQYF. The CDR3 region has the DNA TGTGCCAGTAGCCCATCCGACAGCGAAGAGACCCAGTACTTC.